The 17 T cell receptor beta chains below all came from one sample that was sequenced in a study of T cell changes during pregnancy in multiple sclerosis. Produced via immunoSEQ multiplex PCR; TCRdb's table is partial and in-frame only. The sample gives about 60,000 clones, roughly 94% of which show up once; approximately 0.18% is in the top ten. This specimen was CD4+ T cells from peripheral blood mononuclear cells, taken in the second trimester of pregnancy. These receptors originate from a female donor with multiple sclerosis, enrolled in a pregnancy study.

The rearrangement uses TRBV2 and TRBJ1-5, with TRBD1 matching 10 bases. This CDR3 region has 15 residues. Germline V lookup: CDR1 SNHLY, CDR2 FYNNEI. Trimming took 6 bases from V and 6 from J; bases not matched to a gene: 8. DNA of the CDR3: TGTGCCAGCAGCCGGACAGGGGGAGAGTCTCAGCCCCAGCATTTT. Residues: CASSRTGGESQPQHF.

V usage is TRBV29-1 and J usage is TRBJ2-2, with 11 positions matching TRBD1. The germline V gene has CDR1 SQVTM and CDR2 ANQGSEA. The CDR3 has 14 amino acids. J was trimmed by 2 bases and V by 7 bases; bases with no gene match: 3. CDR3 DNA sequence: TGCAGCGCCGGACAGGGGGCCAACACCGGGGAGCTGTTTTTT. This encodes CSAGQGANTGELFF.

This chain connects TRBV19 to TRBJ1-5; 7 bases map to TRBD1. The V gene end was trimmed by 3 bases and the J gene end by 0 bases; junction bases not matched to a gene: 17. The length of the CDR3 is 20 residues. The germline V gene has CDR1 LNHDA and CDR2 SQIVND (reference sequence). DNA for the CDR3: TGTGCCAGTAGTATGACAGGGCGGAGTCCTCTAATATATAGCAATCAGCCCCAGCATTTT. It specifies CASSMTGRSPLIYSNQPQHF. The complete variable domain, with remaining parts taken from reference TRBV19 and TRBJ1-5, reads DGGITQSPKYLFRKEGQNVTLSCEQNLNHDAMYWYRQDPGQGLRLIYYSQIVNDFQKGDIAEGYSVSREKKESFPLTVTSAQKNPTAFYLCASSMTGRSPLIYSNQPQHFGDGTRLSIL.

This clone was seen only once. The chain joins TRBV5-4 to TRBJ2-1, with TRBD2 matching 7 bases. V was clipped by 2 bases and J by 7 bases; unmatched bases: 9. The CDR3 consists of 15 residues. Germline loops: CDR1 SGHNT, CDR2 YYREEE (reference sequence). The CDR3, as DNA: TGTGCCAGCAGCTTTCCGGCTAGCGGAGCTAATGAGCAGTTCTTC. Translation: CASSFPASGANEQFF.

This sequence joins TRBV7-2 and TRBJ2-1, with 12 bases aligning to TRBD2. Germline CDR1 reads SGHTA; CDR2 reads FQGNSA. The V gene end was trimmed by 5 bases and the J gene end by 14 bases; junction bases not matched to a gene: 22. This CDR3 has 18 amino acids. For the CDR3, the DNA is TGTGCCAGCAGCATCCTCCCGCCGCTAGCGGGGGGGTTCGCAGGAAAGTTCTTC. Translating it yields CASSILPPLAGGFAGKFF. Supplemented by reference TRBV7-2 and TRBJ2-1, the full variable domain reads GAGVSQSPSNKVTEKGKDVELRCDPISGHTALYWYRQSLGQGLEFLIYFQGNSAPDKSGLPSDRFSAERTGGSVSTLTIQRTQQEDSAVYLCASSILPPLAGGFAGKFFGPGTRLTVL.

The V gene is TRBV28, the J gene TRBJ1-1; TRBD1 matches at 8 bases. The germline V gene has CDR1 MDHEN and CDR2 SYDVKM. The trim removed 7 bases at V and 5 bases at J, leaving 9 bases unmatched. The CDR3 is made up of 14 amino acids. The CDR3 is CASILLRTGTEAFF. The CDR3 DNA reads as TGTGCCAGCATCTTACTAAGGACAGGGACTGAAGCTTTCTTT.

The rearrangement links TRBV18 to TRBJ2-6; TRBD1 might be the D (5 bases). CDR1 KGHSH and CDR2 LQKENI come from the germline V gene. Trimming stripped 3 bases from V and 1 base from J, with 10 bases between. The CDR3 spans 16 residues. The CDR3 DNA is TGTGCCAGCTCACCTCAACAGGTTTCTGGGGCCAACGTCCTGACTTTC. Translation gives CASSPQQVSGANVLTF.

The chain recombines TRBV6-6 with TRBJ2-5; 14 nucleotides align to TRBD2. The length of the CDR3 is 15 residues. The junction had 6 bases not matched to a gene; V was cut back by 5 bases and J by 7 bases. In germline, CDR1 is MNHNY, CDR2 SVGAGI (reference sequence). In DNA form, the CDR3 reads TGTGCCAGCAGTGGGACTAGCGGGAGCGGCGGGACCCAGTACTTC. Translation gives CASSGTSGSGGTQYF.

V gene TRBV5-1 combines with J gene TRBJ2-7; no clear D. Germline CDR1 SGHRS, CDR2 YFSETQ. The CDR3 spans 15 residues. Trimming took 0 bases from V and 3 from J, leaving 13 bases between them. CDR3 residues: CASSLVRSTIYEQYF. CDR3 coding DNA: TGCGCCAGCAGCTTGGTCAGATCAACGATCTACGAGCAGTACTTC.

The chain joins TRBV19 to TRBJ2-7; 7 bases are shared with TRBD1. The V gene end was trimmed by 3 bases and the J gene end by 0 bases; junction bases not matched to a gene: 8. CDR1 is LNHDA, CDR2 SQIVND, per germline (reference sequence). This CDR3 comprises 16 residues. CDR3 bases: TGTGCCAGTAGTATTTCAGGGGACAGTTCCTCCTACGAGCAGTACTTC. It codes for CASSISGDSSSYEQYF.

This chain connects TRBV27 to TRBJ2-1; the match to TRBD2 covers 7 bases. The germline V gene has CDR1 MNHEY and CDR2 SMNVEV (reference sequence). CDR3 length equals 14 residues. The V segment lost 5 bases and the J segment 9 bases; nucleotides outside the gene matches: 10. The CDR3 spells CASSPFRLAGEQFF. DNA of the CDR3: TGTGCCAGCAGTCCATTTAGACTAGCTGGTGAGCAGTTCTTC.

The rearrangement uses TRBV5-4 and TRBJ1-1; unclear D gene. V lost 4 bases and J lost 1, with 14 bases in between. The CDR3 runs 15 residues. Germline V gene sequence: CDR1 SGHNT, CDR2 YYREEE (reference sequence). The CDR3: CASSLRLHQNTEAFF. The CDR3 bases are TGTGCCAGCAGCCTACGACTGCATCAGAACACTGAAGCTTTCTTT. Combining the CDR3 with reference TRBV5-4 and TRBJ1-1 gives the whole variable domain ETGVTQSPTHLIKTRGQQVTLRCSSQSGHNTVSWYQQALGQGPQFIFQYYREEENGRGNFPPRFSGLQFPNYSSELNVNALELDDSALYLCASSLRLHQNTEAFFGQGTRLTVV.

Concerning this clone: The sample carries other DNA sequences with the same CDR3. J is TRBJ2-3 and V is TRBV5-4; 10 bases agree with TRBD1. With 4 bases clipped from V and 2 bases from J, the junction kept 4 bases outside the gene matches. The CDR3 has 15 amino acids. CDR1 is SGHNT, CDR2 YYREEE, per germline (reference sequence). In nucleotides, the CDR3 is TGTGCCAGCAGCCTGGGACAGGGGATCACAGATACGCAGTATTTT. The encoded protein is CASSLGQGITDTQYF.

This chain connects TRBV6-5 to TRBJ2-3, with D unclear. The CDR3 spans 15 residues. V was shortened by 7 bases and J by 2 bases, with 16 bases between the two germline ends. From germline, CDR1 is MNHEY and CDR2 SVGAGI. The CDR3 DNA sequence: TGTGCCAGCACCTTCCTTGGCGCGGCCACAGATACGCAGTATTTT. Translation: CASTFLGAATDTQYF.

The CDR3 protein is CASSPRTSGETQYF. CDR3 coding DNA: TGTGCCAGCAGCCCCCGGACTAGCGGAGAGACCCAGTACTTC. This chain uses TRBV7-8 with TRBJ2-5; 10 nucleotides align to TRBD2. The V and J ends lost 5 bases and 4 bases, in that order; junction bases with no gene match: 4. Germline V gives CDR1 SGHVS, CDR2 FQNEAQ. CDR3 length: 14 residues. The full variable domain, with the rest looked up from reference TRBV7-8 and TRBJ2-5, is GAGVSQSPRYKVAKRGQDVALRCDPISGHVSLFWYQQALGQGPEFLTYFQNEAQLDKSGLPSDRFFAERPEGSVSTLKIQRTQQEDSAVYLCASSPRTSGETQYFGPGTRLLVL.

This rearrangement joins TRBV14 to TRBJ2-3, with 8 bases identical to TRBD2. V dropped 2 bases and J dropped 5; count of bases not matched to a gene: 0. Germline CDR1 SGHDN, CDR2 FVKESK. CDR3 length: 13 amino acids. CDR3 amino acids: CASSQRGGDTQYF. CDR3 sequence (DNA): TGTGCCAGCAGCCAACGGGGGGGAGATACGCAGTATTTT.

The gene calls are TRBV5-1 and TRBJ2-2, with 8 bases matching TRBD1. The length of the CDR3 is 14 residues. Germline V gives CDR1 SGHRS, CDR2 YFSETQ. V lost 3 bases and J lost 6; bases outside the gene matches: 4. The chain's CDR3 is CASSSDREAGELFF. DNA for the CDR3: TGCGCCAGCAGCTCGGACAGGGAGGCCGGGGAGCTGTTTTTT.